The subject of this entry is one T cell receptor beta chain. The CDR3 sequence is 14 residues long. V lost 1 base, J lost 2 bases, and 8 bases lay in between. From germline, CDR1 is SEHNR and CDR2 FQNEAQ (reference sequence). The data were obtained in a study of blood T cell repertoires in COVID-19. Study details: Sites across the United States, Italy and Spain contributed samples from acute and convalescent COVID-19. PBMCs, B-cell-depleted T cells, or T cells provided the cDNA or gDNA that made up the material.

Per the authors' pipeline: Amplified reference gene primers provided the basis for estimating nucleated cell counts. Sequencing used immunoSEQ multiplex PCR; TCRdb keeps in-frame clones, though not all of them. That table furnishes V, J and clone size, whereas the DNA furnished D and trimming. The sample records around 110,000 clones, 80% to 90% being singletons. Material for sequencing was peripheral blood. The rearrangement joins TRBV7-9 to TRBJ1-1; no definite D call. The receptor's source is a man aged 35 to 55 with active or convalescent COVID-19. The CDR3: CASSLGVANTEAFF. In DNA, the CDR3 is TGTGCCAGCAGCTTAGGGGTAGCTAACACTGAAGCTTTCTTT.